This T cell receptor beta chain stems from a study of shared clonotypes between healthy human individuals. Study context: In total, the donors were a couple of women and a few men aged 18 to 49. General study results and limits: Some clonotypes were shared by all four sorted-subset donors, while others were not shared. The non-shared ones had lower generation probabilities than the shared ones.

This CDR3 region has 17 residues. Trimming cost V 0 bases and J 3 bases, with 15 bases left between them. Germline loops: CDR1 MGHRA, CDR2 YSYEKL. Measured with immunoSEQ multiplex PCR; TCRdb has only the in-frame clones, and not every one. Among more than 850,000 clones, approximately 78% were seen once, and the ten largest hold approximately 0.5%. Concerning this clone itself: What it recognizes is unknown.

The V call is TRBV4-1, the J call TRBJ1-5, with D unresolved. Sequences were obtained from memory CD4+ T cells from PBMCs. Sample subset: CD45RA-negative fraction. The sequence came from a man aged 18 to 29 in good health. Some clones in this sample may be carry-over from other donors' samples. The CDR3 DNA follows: TGCGCCAGCAGCCAAGATTTGGGCCAGGCCTACAATCAGCCCCAGCATTTT. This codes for CASSQDLGQAYNQPQHF.